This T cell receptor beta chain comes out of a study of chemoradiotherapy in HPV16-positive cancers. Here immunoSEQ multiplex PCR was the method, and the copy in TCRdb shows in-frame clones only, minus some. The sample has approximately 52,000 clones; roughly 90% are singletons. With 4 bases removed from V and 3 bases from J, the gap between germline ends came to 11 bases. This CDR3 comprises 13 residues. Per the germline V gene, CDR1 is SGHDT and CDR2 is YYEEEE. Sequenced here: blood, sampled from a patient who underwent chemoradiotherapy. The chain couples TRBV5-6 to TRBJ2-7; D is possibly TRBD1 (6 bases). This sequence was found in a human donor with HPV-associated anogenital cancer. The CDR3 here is CASSNPGHYEQYF. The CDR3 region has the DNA TGTGCCAGCAGCAATCCGGGACACTACGAGCAGTACTTC.